These 21 T cell receptor beta chains originate from one sample sequenced in a study of graft-versus-host responses after intestinal transplantation. These receptors' targets are unknown. Repertoires were generated with immunoSEQ multiplex PCR, while TCRdb's copy carries only in-frame clones and drops some. The sample records approximately 93,000 clones, 85% to 95% being singletons. This specimen consisted of unstimulated CD8+ T cells sorted from spleen or lymph node cells, obtained before transplant. The receptors were gathered from a human donor who was the organ donor for an intestinal transplant.

The chain is built from TRBV19 and TRBJ2-7; 7 bases line up with TRBD1. The CDR3 covers 15 residues. Germline V lookup: CDR1 LNHDA, CDR2 SQIVND (reference sequence). With 3 bases clipped from V and 4 bases from J, the junction kept 9 bases outside the gene matches. The CDR3 coding sequence is TGTGCCAGTAGTATGGGGGACAGTTTCCGATACGAGCAGTACTTC. Its protein is CASSMGDSFRYEQYF.

The V gene is TRBV9, the J gene TRBJ1-3; possible D gene TRBD1, 5 bases. Germline V lookup: CDR1 SGDLS, CDR2 YYNGEE. This CDR3 contains 15 residues. V was shortened by 4 bases and J by 0 bases, with 11 bases between the two germline ends. CDR3 coding DNA: TGTGCCAGCAGCATAGAGGGGTACTCTGGAAACACCATATATTTT. This sequence encodes CASSIEGYSGNTIYF.

V usage is TRBV9 and J usage is TRBJ2-3; 7 nucleotides match TRBD1. V dropped 3 bases and J dropped 6; count of bases not matched to a gene: 13. This CDR3 is 16 amino acids long. Germline lookup yields CDR1 SGDLS and CDR2 YYNGEE. The CDR3 region has the DNA TGTGCCAGCAGCGGATCACCGGGACAGCGGTTGGATACGCAGTATTTT. Translating gives CASSGSPGQRLDTQYF.

J is TRBJ1-2 and V is TRBV13; the D gene is possibly TRBD1 (6 bases). The V end was cut by 3 bases, the J end by 4 bases, with 18 bases between. Germline V lookup: CDR1 PRHDT, CDR2 FYEKMQ (reference sequence). The CDR3 totals 16 residues. The CDR3 DNA is TGTGCCAGCAGCTTTGGAAAGGGGGTCTCTCTCTATGGCTACACCTTC. Translating it yields CASSFGKGVSLYGYTF.

The genes are TRBV30 and TRBJ2-1; 11 positions agree with TRBD2. Germline CDR1 reads GTSNPN; CDR2 reads SVGIG (reference sequence). The trim removed 5 bases at V and 6 bases at J, leaving 6 bases unmatched. The CDR3 loop spans 14 amino acids. CDR3: CAWSGTSGFNEQFF. The DNA for the CDR3 is TGTGCCTGGTCCGGGACTAGCGGTTTCAATGAGCAGTTCTTC.

The gene calls are TRBV29-1 and TRBJ1-2; 9 bases fit TRBD1. The CDR3 sequence is 14 residues long. In germline, CDR1 is SQVTM, CDR2 ANQGSEA. V lost 0 bases, J lost 8 bases, and 7 bases stayed unmatched. In nucleotides, the CDR3 is TGCAGCGTTGAAGACCTATGGGACAGGGTCGGCTACACCTTC. As protein: CSVEDLWDRVGYTF.

This clone was picked up one time. This chain joins TRBV6-1 and TRBJ2-7; 7 nucleotides align to TRBD2. The V gene's germline CDR1 is MNHNS and CDR2 SASEGT. Trimming took 0 bases from V and 5 from J; bases not matched to a gene: 7. The CDR3 is 15 amino acids. CDR3: CASSEARREGNEQYF. The DNA for the CDR3 is TGTGCCAGCAGTGAAGCGCGTAGGGAGGGTAACGAGCAGTACTTC.

The chain recombines TRBV2 with TRBJ2-7; 9 bases match TRBD1. This CDR3 is 17 amino acids long. V dropped 2 bases and J dropped 5; count of bases not matched to a gene: 13. The germline gives CDR1 SNHLY, CDR2 FYNNEI. The CDR3 DNA follows: TGTGCCAGCAGTGAAAGGAATCTAGGACAGGGGAGAAACGAGCAGTACTTC. It translates to CASSERNLGQGRNEQYF.

The genes are TRBV29-1 and TRBJ2-1, with a weak D call TRBD1 (5 bases). CDR3 length: 12 amino acids. V was cut by 3 bases and J by 5 bases, with 8 bases left in between. Germline-derived CDR1 and CDR2 are SQVTM and ANQGSEA. The CDR3 is CSVDREDNEQFF. The CDR3 DNA follows: TGCAGCGTTGACAGGGAAGACAATGAGCAGTTCTTC.

CDR3 protein: CASSVTGEYEQYF. CDR3 coding DNA: TGTGCCAGCAGTGTAACGGGGGAATACGAGCAGTACTTC. The chain employs TRBV6-1 and TRBJ2-7; D possibly corresponds to TRBD2 (6 bases). The germline CDR1 and CDR2 sequences are MNHNS and SASEGT. The V and J ends lost 4 bases and 4 bases respectively, with 11 bases between them. This CDR3 has 13 amino acids.

A single count supports this clone. V usage is TRBV15 and J usage is TRBJ2-7; a weak D match, TRBD1 (5 bases). The CDR3 length is 14 residues. Germline CDR1 LNHNV, CDR2 YYDKDF (reference sequence). V gave up 1 base and J gave up 6 bases, with 13 bases separating them. DNA of the CDR3: TGTGCCACCAGCAGAGTTGACAGTCGGGCCGAGCAGTACTTC. It encodes CATSRVDSRAEQYF. Full variable domain (remainder filled in from reference TRBV15 and TRBJ2-7): DAMVIQNPRYQVTQFGKPVTLSCSQTLNHNVMYWYQQKSSQAPKLLFHYYDKDFNNEADTPDNFQSRRPNTSFCFLDIRSPGLGDTAMYLCATSRVDSRAEQYFGPGTRLTVT.

The V call is TRBV13, the J call TRBJ1-5, with D unresolved. The V end lost 4 bases, the J end lost 2 bases, and 9 bases lay between the germline ends. Germline assignment: CDR1 PRHDT and CDR2 FYEKMQ (reference sequence). The CDR3 length is 14 residues. CDR3: CASSSGYRNQPQHF. The CDR3 DNA follows: TGTGCCAGCAGCTCAGGCTACCGCAATCAGCCCCAGCATTTT.

This clone was counted once. The rearrangement links TRBV9 to TRBJ2-1; 12 bases match TRBD2. This CDR3 contains 15 residues. With 3 bases clipped from V and 4 bases from J, the junction kept 2 bases outside the gene matches. The germline gives CDR1 SGDLS, CDR2 YYNGEE. The CDR3 protein is CASSDGLAGYNEQFF. The CDR3 nucleotides are TGTGCCAGCAGCGACGGACTAGCGGGATACAATGAGCAGTTCTTC.

DNA for the CDR3: TGTGCCAGCACCTGGGGTTCTGGGACAGGGGCGTTTGGACATGGCTACACCTTC. This encodes CASTWGSGTGAFGHGYTF. This rearrangement joins TRBV5-6 to TRBJ1-2; 10 positions match TRBD1. CDR1 and CDR2 (germline): SGHDT, YYEEEE. This CDR3 comprises 18 residues. Trimming at V came to 6 bases and at J to 6 bases, leaving 20 bases not matched to a gene.

The rearrangement links TRBV4-1 to TRBJ2-1; TRBD2 matches at 10 bases. Germline V CDR1 and CDR2: MGHRA, YSYEKL. This CDR3 is built from 17 residues. The trim removed 0 bases at V and 8 bases at J, leaving 10 bases unmatched. Here the CDR3 reads CASSQDQTGTSDDEQFF. The CDR3 bases are TGCGCCAGCAGCCAAGACCAAACCGGGACTAGCGACGATGAGCAGTTCTTC.

This chain joins TRBV28 and TRBJ1-5; D is possibly TRBD1 (6 bases). Germline lookup yields CDR1 MDHEN and CDR2 SYDVKM. This CDR3 has 16 amino acids. Trimming removed 4 bases from V and 6 bases from J, with 19 bases in between. DNA for the CDR3: TGTGCCAGCAGTTCAAACAGGGTGATGAGCCGTCAGCCCCAGCATTTT. Its translation: CASSSNRVMSRQPQHF. Together with reference TRBV28 and TRBJ1-5, the CDR3 gives the full variable domain: DVKVTQSSRYLVKRTGEKVFLECVQDMDHENMFWYRQDPGLGLRLIYFSYDVKMKEKGDIPEGYSVSREKKERFSLILESASTNQTSMYLCASSSNRVMSRQPQHFGDGTRLSIL.

This sequence joins TRBV14 and TRBJ1-4, with D unresolved. V lost 2 bases and J lost 4, with 17 bases in between. The germline V gene encodes CDR1 SGHDN and CDR2 FVKESK. This CDR3 comprises 17 residues. The CDR3 here is CASSQFFETEVNEKLFF. For the CDR3, the DNA is TGTGCCAGCAGCCAATTCTTCGAGACGGAGGTTAATGAAAAACTGTTTTTT.

The V call is TRBV21-1, the J call TRBJ2-7; no check of the table's D call, TRBD1, against the DNA was made. TRBV21-1 is a pseudogene segment. The CDR3 sequence is 16 residues long. The CDR3 DNA is TGTGCCAGCAGCAAAGCGAGGAGGACAGGGTATAACGAGCAGTACTTC. Translated, it gives CASSKARRTGYNEQYF.

The gene calls are TRBV19 and TRBJ1-2; D unclear. V lost 4 bases and J lost 8, with 8 bases in between. Germline-derived CDR1 and CDR2 are LNHDA and SQIVND (reference sequence). The CDR3 extends over 11 amino acids. The CDR3 DNA reads as TGTGCCAGTAGTACCGGACTCGGCTACACCTTC. Its translation: CASSTGLGYTF.

This rearrangement joins TRBV30 to TRBJ2-3; possible D gene TRBD2, 6 bases. Trimming removed 6 bases at V and 2 bases at J, with 12 bases between. The germline gives CDR1 GTSNPN, CDR2 SVGIG (reference sequence). This CDR3 region has 13 residues. CDR3 bases: TGTGCCTGCGATCTACTAGCCACAGATACGCAGTATTTT. It yields the protein CACDLLATDTQYF.

Concerning this clone: The junction departs from germline at one end; a sequencing error may be responsible. This chain uses TRBV7-7 with TRBJ2-1; D is perhaps TRBD1 (6 bases). The CDR3 covers 15 residues. The germline V gene has CDR1 SSHAT and CDR2 FNYEAQ (reference sequence). CDR3 nucleotide sequence: TGTGCTAGCAGCCCTAGGACAGACTCCTACAATGAGCAGTTCTTC. It encodes CASSPRTDSYNEQFF.